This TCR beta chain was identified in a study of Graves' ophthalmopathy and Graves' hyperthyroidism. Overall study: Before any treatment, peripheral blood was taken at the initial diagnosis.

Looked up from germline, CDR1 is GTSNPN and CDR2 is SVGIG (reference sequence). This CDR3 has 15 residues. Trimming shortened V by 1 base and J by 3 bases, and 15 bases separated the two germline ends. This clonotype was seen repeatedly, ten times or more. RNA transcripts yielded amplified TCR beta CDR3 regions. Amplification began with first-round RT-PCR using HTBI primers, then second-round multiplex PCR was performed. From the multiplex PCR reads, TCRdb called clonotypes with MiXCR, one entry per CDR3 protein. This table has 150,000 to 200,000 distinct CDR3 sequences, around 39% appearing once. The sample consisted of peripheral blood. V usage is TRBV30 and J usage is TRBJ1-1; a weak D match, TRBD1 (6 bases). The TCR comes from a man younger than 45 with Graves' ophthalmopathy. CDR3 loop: CAWSGPGARDTEAFF. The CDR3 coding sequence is TGTGCCTGGAGTGGGCCGGGGGCGCGTGACACTGAAGCTTTCTTT.